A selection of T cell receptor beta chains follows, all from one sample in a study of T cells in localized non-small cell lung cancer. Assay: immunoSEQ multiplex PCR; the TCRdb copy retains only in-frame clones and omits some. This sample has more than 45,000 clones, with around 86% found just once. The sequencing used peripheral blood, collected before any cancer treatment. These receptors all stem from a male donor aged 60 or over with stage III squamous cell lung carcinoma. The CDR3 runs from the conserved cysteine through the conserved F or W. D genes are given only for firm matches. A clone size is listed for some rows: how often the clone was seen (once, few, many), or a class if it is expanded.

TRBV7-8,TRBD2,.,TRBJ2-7,CASSFLSGTTYEQYF,TGTGCCAGCAGCTTCCTTAGCGGGACCACCTACGAGCAGTACTTC
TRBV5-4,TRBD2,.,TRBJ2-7,CASSLGLAGVYEQYF,TGTGCCAGCAGCTTGGGGCTAGCGGGAGTCTACGAGCAGTACTTC
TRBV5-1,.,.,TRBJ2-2,CASSTVGELFF,TGCGCCAGCTCCACCGTCGGGGAGCTGTTTTTT
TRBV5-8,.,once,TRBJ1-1,CASSLALVNTEAFF,TGTGCCAGCAGCTTGGCCCTGGTAAACACTGAAGCTTTCTTT
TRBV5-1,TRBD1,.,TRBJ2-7,CASSPGTGPYEQYF,TGCGCCAGCAGCCCCGGGACAGGGCCGTACGAGCAGTACTTC
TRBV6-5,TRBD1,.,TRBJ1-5,CASSSTGDYQPQHF,TGTGCCAGCAGTTCCACAGGGGACTATCAGCCCCAGCATTTT
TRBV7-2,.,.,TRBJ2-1,CASSPDGGGPVNEQFF,TGTGCCAGCAGCCCAGATGGGGGGGGGCCGGTTAATGAGCAGTTCTTC
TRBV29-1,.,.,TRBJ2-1,CSVLGLNEQFF,TGCAGCGTCCTAGGACTCAATGAGCAGTTCTTC
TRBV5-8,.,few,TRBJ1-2,CASRERTDYGYTF,TGTGCCAGCAGAGAAAGGACAGACTATGGCTACACCTTC
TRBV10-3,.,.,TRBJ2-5,CAISERPQETQYF,TGTGCCATCAGTGAGCGGCCACAAGAGACCCAGTACTTC
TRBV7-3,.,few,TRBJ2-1,CASSLHREANEQFF,TGTGCCAGCAGCTTACACAGGGAAGCAAATGAGCAGTTCTTC
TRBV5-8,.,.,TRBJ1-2,CASSLVGVGGYTF,TGTGCCAGCAGCTTGGTCGGGGTTGGAGGCTACACCTTC
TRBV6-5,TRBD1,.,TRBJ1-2,CASTRDRGGYGYTF,TGTGCCAGCACCAGGGACAGGGGAGGGTATGGCTACACCTTC
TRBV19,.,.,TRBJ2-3,CASSIGTSFDTQYF,TGTGCCAGTAGTATAGGTACTAGCTTTGATACGCAGTATTTT
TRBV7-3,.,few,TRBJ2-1,CASSVRRDDEQFF,TGTGCCAGCAGCGTCAGAAGGGACGATGAGCAGTTCTTC
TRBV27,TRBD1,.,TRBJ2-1,CASSQDRAPSEVDEQFF,TGTGCCAGCAGCCAGGACAGGGCGCCATCCGAGGTGGATGAGCAGTTCTTC
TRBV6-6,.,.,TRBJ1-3,CASTVAGGLNTIYF,TGTGCCAGCACCGTGGCGGGGGGGTTAAACACCATATATTTT
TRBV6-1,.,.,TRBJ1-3,CASSLGGTAGNTIYF,TGTGCCAGCAGCCTTGGTGGGACGGCTGGAAACACCATATATTTT
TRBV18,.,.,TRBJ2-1,CASSARWGADEQFF,TGTGCCAGCTCAGCTCGGTGGGGGGCGGATGAGCAGTTCTTC
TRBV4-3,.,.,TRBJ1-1,CASSQDTAGTTEAFF,TGCGCCAGCAGCCAAGATACGGCGGGGACCACTGAAGCTTTCTTT
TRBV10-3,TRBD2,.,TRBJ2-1,CAIKAGEVNEQFF,TGTGCCATCAAAGCGGGAGAGGTGAATGAGCAGTTCTTC
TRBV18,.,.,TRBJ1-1,CASSPPVGRGTEAFF,TGTGCCAGCTCACCACCGGTTGGCAGGGGCACTGAAGCTTTCTTT
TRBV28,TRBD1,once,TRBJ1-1,CASTLTGRAEAFF,TGTGCCAGCACCTTGACAGGGAGGGCTGAAGCTTTCTTT
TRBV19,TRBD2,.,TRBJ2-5,CASRRTSGRQQETQYF,TGTGCCAGTAGGCGGACTAGCGGGCGGCAACAAGAGACCCAGTACTTC
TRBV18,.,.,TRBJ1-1,CASSPLTGSDSEAFF,TGTGCCAGCTCACCACTTACGGGGAGCGACTCCGAAGCTTTCTTT
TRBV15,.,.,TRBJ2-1,CATSRIGQFGTEQFF,TGTGCCACCAGCAGAATCGGACAGTTCGGAACCGAGCAGTTCTTC
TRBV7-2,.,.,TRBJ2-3,CASSRVGGTDTQYF,TGTGCCAGCAGCCGCGTCGGGGGCACAGATACGCAGTATTTT
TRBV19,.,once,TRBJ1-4,CASSPLTEPGIVVF,TGTGCCAGTAGTCCCCTCACGGAACCAGGAATAGTTGTTTTT
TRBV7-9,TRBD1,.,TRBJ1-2,CASSLREGADYTF,TGTGCCAGCAGCTTGAGAGAGGGGGCCGACTACACCTTC
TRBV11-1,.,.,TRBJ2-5,CASSRTDPNGQETQYF,TGTGCCAGCAGCAGAACCGACCCGAATGGACAAGAGACCCAGTACTTC
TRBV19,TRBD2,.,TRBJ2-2,CASSTSGSPAGELFF,TGTGCCAGTAGTACTAGCGGGAGCCCGGCCGGGGAGCTGTTTTTT
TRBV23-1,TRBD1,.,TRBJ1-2,CASSLYRQGSLYGYTF,TGCGCCAGCAGTCTCTATCGACAGGGAAGCCTGTATGGCTACACCTTC
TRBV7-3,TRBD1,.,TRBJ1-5,CASSTNRDRGNNQPQHF,TGTGCCAGCAGCACGAACCGGGACAGGGGTAACAATCAGCCCCAGCATTTT
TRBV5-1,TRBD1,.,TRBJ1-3,CASSSLAGGSSGNTIYF,TGCGCCAGCAGCTCCCTGGCAGGGGGTAGCTCTGGAAACACCATATATTTT
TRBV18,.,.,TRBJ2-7,CASSPQAGTEQYF,TGTGCCAGCTCACCACAGGCAGGGACGGAGCAGTACTTC
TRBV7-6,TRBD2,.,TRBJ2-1,CASSSTGTIGFSEQFF,TGTGCCAGCAGCTCGACCGGGACTATCGGATTCAGTGAGCAGTTCTTC
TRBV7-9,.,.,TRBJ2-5,CASSLESGTQYF,TGTGCCAGCAGCTTAGAGTCCGGGACCCAGTACTTC
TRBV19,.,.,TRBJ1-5,CATQTGGSNQPQHF,TGTGCCACCCAGACGGGGGGTAGCAATCAGCCCCAGCATTTT
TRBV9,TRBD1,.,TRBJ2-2,CASSVDGTGTGELFF,TGTGCCAGCAGCGTAGATGGGACAGGAACCGGGGAGCTGTTTTTT
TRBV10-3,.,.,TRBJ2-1,CAISEGAGHYNEQFF,TGTGCCATCAGTGAGGGGGCAGGGCACTACAATGAGCAGTTCTTC
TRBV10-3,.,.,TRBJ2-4,CAISESRGGNIQYF,TGTGCCATCAGTGAGTCCAGGGGAGGAAACATTCAGTACTTC
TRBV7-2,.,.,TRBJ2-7,CASSLAVRGLRYEQYF,TGTGCCAGCAGCTTAGCCGTCAGGGGACTACGGTACGAGCAGTACTTC
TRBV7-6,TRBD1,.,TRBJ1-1,CASSLTGGSEAFF,TGTGCCAGCAGCTTGACAGGGGGATCTGAAGCTTTCTTT
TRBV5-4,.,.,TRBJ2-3,CASSLRTAFSTDTQYF,TGTGCCAGCAGCTTGCGGACAGCATTTAGCACAGATACGCAGTATTTT
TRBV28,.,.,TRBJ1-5,CASRGEPYSNQPQHF,TGTGCCAGCAGGGGTGAACCTTATAGCAATCAGCCCCAGCATTTT
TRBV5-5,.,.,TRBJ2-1,CASSLFHEQFF,TGTGCCAGCAGCTTGTTTCATGAGCAGTTCTTC
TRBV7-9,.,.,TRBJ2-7,CASSSGQYYEQYF,TGTGCCAGCAGCTCCGGACAGTACTACGAGCAGTACTTC
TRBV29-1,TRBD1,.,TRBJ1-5,CSAGTGNDNQPQHF,TGCAGCGCCGGGACAGGAAATGACAATCAGCCCCAGCATTTT
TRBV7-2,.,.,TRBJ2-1,CASSLASGGFSSYNEQFF,TGTGCCAGCAGCTTAGCGTCGGGCGGATTTAGCTCCTACAATGAGCAGTTCTTC
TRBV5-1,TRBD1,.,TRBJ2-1,CASSPGTGTGMWFEQFF,TGCGCCAGCAGCCCCGGGACCGGGACAGGGATGTGGTTTGAGCAGTTCTTC
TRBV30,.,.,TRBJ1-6,CAWRGSGLTNSPLHF,TGTGCCTGGAGAGGCTCTGGGCTAACGAATTCACCCCTCCACTTT
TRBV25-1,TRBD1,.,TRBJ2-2,CASSVQGATGELFF,TGTGCCAGCAGTGTACAGGGGGCCACCGGGGAGCTGTTTTTT
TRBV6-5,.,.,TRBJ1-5,CASSYGAGRNQPQHF,TGTGCCAGCAGTTACGGAGCAGGCCGGAATCAGCCCCAGCATTTT
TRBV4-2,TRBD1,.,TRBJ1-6,CASSQGQGLGSPLHF,TGTGCCAGCAGCCAGGGACAGGGGTTGGGGTCACCCCTCCACTTT
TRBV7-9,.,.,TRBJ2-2,CASSLVAGAGTGELFF,TGTGCCAGCAGCTTAGTAGCAGGGGCCGGAACCGGGGAGCTGTTTTTT
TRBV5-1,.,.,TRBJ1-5,CASSPSGMPNQPQHF,TGCGCCAGCAGCCCCTCCGGGATGCCCAATCAGCCCCAGCATTTT
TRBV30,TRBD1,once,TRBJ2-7,CAWSPTTGDYEQYF,TGTGCCTGGAGTCCCACCACAGGGGACTACGAGCAGTACTTC